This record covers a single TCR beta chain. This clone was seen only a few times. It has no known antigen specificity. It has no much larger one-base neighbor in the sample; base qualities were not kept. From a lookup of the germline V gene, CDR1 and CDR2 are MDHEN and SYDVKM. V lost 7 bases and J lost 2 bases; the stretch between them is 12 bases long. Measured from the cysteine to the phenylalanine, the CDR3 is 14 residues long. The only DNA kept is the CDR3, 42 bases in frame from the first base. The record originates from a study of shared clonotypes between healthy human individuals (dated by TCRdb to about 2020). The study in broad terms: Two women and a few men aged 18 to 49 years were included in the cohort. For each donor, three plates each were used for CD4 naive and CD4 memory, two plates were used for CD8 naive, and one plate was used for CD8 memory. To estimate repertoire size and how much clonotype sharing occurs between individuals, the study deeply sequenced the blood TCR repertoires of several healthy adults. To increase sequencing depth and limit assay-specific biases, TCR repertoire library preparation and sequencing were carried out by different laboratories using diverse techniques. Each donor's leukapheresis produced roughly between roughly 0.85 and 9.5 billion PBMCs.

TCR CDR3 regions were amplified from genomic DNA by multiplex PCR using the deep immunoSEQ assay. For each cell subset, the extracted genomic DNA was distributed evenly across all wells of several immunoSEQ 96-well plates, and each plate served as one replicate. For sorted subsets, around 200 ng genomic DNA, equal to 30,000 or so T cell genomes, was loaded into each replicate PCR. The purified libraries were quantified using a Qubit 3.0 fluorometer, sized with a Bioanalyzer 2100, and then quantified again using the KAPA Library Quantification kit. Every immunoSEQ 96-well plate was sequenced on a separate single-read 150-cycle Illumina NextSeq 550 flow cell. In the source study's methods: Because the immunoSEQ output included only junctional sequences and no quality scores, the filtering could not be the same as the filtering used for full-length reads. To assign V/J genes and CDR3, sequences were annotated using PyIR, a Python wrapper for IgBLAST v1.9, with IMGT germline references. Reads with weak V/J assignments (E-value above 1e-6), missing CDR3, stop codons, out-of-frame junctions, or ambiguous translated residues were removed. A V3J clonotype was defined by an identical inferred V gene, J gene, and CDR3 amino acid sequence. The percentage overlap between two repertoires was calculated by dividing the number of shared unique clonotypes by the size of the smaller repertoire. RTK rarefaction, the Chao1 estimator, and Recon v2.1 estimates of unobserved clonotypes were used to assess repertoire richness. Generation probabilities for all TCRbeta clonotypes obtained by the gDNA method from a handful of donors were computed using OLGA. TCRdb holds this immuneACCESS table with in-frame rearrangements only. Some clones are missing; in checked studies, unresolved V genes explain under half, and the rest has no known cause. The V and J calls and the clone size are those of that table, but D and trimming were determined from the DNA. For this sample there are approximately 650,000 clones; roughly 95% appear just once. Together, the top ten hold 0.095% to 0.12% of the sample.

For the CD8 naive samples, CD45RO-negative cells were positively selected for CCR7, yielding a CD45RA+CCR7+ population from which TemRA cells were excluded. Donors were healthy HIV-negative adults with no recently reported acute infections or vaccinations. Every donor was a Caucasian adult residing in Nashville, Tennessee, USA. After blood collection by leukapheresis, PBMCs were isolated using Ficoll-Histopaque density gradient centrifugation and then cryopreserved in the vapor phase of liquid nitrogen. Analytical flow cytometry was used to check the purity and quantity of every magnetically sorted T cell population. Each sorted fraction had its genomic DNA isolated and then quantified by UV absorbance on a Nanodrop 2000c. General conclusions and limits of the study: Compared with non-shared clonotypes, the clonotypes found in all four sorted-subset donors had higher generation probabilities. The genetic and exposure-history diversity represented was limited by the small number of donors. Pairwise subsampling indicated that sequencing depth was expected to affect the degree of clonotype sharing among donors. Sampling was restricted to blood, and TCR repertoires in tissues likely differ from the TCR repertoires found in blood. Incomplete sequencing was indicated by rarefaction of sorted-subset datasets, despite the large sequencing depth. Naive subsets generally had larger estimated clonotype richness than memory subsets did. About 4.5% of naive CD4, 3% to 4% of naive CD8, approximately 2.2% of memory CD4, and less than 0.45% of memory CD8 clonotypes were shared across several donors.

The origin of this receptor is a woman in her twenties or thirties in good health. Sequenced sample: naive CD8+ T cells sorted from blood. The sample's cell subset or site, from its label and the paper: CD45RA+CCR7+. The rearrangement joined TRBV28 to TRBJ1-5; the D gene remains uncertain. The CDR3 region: CASMAQLGNQPQHF. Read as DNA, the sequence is TGTGCCAGCATGGCCCAACTCGGCAATCAGCCCCAGCATTTT.